This T cell receptor beta chain comes out of a study of identical twins. The CDR3 length is 17 residues. Germline lookup yields CDR1 SGHAT and CDR2 FQNNGV. The V segment lost 0 bases and the J segment 6 bases; nucleotides outside the gene matches: 6. A universal primer site was incorporated via template switching, and the cDNA contained unique molecular identifiers. TCRdb called the 5' RACE reads again in MiXCR, with one record for every CDR3 protein. The data show 650,000 to 800,000 distinct CDR3 sequences, around 8.3% seen once. This same sample was also part of a study on yellow fever vaccine responses in identical twins.

The receptor's source is a young woman in good health. Sequencing was carried out using PBMCs. V usage is TRBV11-2 and J usage is TRBJ1-4; the match to TRBD1 covers 11 bases. The CDR3 spells CASSLERGDRGDEKLFF. The CDR3 nucleotides read TGTGCCAGCAGCTTAGAGAGGGGGGACAGGGGGGATGAAAAACTGTTTTTT.